The clone carrying this T cell receptor (beta chain) was detected once. This sample also contains other DNA sequences that code for the same CDR3. The V gene end was trimmed by 3 bases and the J gene end by 4 bases; junction bases not matched to a gene: 3. Germline CDR1 SNHLY, CDR2 FYNNEI. The CDR3 is 14 residues long. The sample is drawn from a study of blood T cell repertoires in COVID-19. In the study overall: Nucleic acid was either cDNA or gDNA, and it came from T cells, B-cell-depleted T cells, or PBMCs.

Repertoires were generated with immunoSEQ multiplex PCR, while TCRdb's copy carries only in-frame clones and drops some. In the table there are 200,000 to 250,000 clones, more than 70% of which are singletons. Sequencing was carried out using peripheral blood. The chain carries TRBV2 and TRBJ1-5, with TRBD1 matching 7 bases. This TCR came from a man aged 50-59 years with active or convalescent COVID-19. In nucleotides, the CDR3 is TGTGCCAGCAGTGACCAGGGGGGTAATCAGCCCCAGCATTTT. Translated, it gives CASSDQGGNQPQHF.